The subject of this entry is one T cell receptor (beta chain). The target antigen is unknown. Gene and germline names: mouse. The sequenced fragment ends 1 residue before the CDR3 boundary, so the rest is inferred from the germline J gene. These data originate in a study of tissue T cells after allogeneic stem cell transplantation. The data were produced by immunoSEQ multiplex PCR, yet TCRdb's version contains in-frame clones alone and is incomplete. The table records about 8,300 clones, over 40% of them present only once. Time point indicated: mouse harvest day 7 after allogeneic transplant. The graft held 10^6 splenic CD5+ T cells and 10^7 T-cell-depleted bone marrow cells. This mouse GVHD model was MHC-mismatched B6 to BALB/c, profiled day 7 or 14. The CDR3 covers 14 residues. The germline V gene has CDR1 LGHNA and CDR2 YNLKQL (reference sequence). With 0 bases removed from V and 4 bases from J, the gap between germline ends came to 9 bases.

Study results and caveats: Alloreactivity or antigen specificity of tissue TCRs was not determined; some clones might be host cells. Tissue-detected TCR repertoire was only partly captured by blood and spleen T cells.

The specimen was gut tissue. The source of this sequence is a female BALB/c mouse given C57BL/6 T cells with graft-versus-host disease after an allogeneic hematopoietic cell transplant. The chain combines TRBV5 with TRBJ1-1; TRBD1 might be the D (6 bases). CDR3 DNA (partial): TGTGCCAGCAGCCAAGATGGGACATCCACAGAAGTCTTC. Translation gives CASSQDGTSTEVF. The entire CDR3 is CASSQDGTSTEVFF.